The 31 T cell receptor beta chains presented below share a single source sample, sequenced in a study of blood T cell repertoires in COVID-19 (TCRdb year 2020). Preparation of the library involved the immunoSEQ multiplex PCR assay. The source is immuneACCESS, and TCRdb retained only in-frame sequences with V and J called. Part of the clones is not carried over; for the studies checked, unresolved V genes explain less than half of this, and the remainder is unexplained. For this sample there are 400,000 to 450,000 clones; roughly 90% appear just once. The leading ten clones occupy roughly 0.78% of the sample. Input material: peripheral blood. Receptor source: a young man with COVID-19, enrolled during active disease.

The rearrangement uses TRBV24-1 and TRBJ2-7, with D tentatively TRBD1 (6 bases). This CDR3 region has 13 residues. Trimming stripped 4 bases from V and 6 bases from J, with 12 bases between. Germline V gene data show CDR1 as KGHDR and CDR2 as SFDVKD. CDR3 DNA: TGTGCCACCAGTGACCCGGGACAAAGCGAGCAGTACTTC. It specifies CATSDPGQSEQYF.

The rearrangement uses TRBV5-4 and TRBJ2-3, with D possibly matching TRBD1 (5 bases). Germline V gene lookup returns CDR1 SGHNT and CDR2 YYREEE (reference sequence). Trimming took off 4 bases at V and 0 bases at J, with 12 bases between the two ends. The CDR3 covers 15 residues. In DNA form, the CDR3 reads TGTGCCAGCAGCCCTAAGGGGCCAAGCACAGATACGCAGTATTTT. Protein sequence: CASSPKGPSTDTQYF.

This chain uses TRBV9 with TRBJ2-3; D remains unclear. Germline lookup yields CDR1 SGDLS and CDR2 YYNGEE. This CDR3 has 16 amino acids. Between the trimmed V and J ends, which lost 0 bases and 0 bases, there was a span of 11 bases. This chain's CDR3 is CASSVEPRRSTDTQYF. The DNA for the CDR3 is TGTGCCAGCAGCGTAGAGCCTCGTCGGAGCACAGATACGCAGTATTTT.

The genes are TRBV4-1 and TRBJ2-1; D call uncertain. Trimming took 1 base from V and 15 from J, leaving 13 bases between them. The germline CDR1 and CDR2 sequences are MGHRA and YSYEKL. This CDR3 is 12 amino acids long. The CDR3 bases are TGCGCCAGCAGCCAAGTTTCGCCTAGTCTGTTCTTC. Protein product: CASSQVSPSLFF.

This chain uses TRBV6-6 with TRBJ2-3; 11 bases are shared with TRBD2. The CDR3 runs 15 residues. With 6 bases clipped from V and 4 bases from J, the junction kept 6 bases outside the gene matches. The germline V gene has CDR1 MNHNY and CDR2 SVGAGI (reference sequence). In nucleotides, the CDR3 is TGTGCCAGCAGCCCCTTAGCGGGAGGGGCAGATACGCAGTATTTT. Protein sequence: CASSPLAGGADTQYF.

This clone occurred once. CDR3 in amino acids: CSVETYLEAFF. CDR3 DNA: TGCAGCGTTGAAACGTACCTAGAGGCTTTCTTT. The gene calls are TRBV29-1 and TRBJ1-1; D is undetermined. V was clipped by 2 bases and J by 11 bases, with 12 bases between them. CDR1 is SQVTM and CDR2 is ANQGSEA in the germline V gene. The CDR3 runs 11 residues.

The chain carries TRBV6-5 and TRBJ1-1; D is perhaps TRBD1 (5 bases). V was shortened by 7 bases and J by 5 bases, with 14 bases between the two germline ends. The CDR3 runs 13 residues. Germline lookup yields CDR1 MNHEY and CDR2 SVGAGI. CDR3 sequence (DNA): TGTGCCAGCACCCGTACGGGGGGGACTGAAGCTTTCTTT. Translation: CASTRTGGTEAFF.

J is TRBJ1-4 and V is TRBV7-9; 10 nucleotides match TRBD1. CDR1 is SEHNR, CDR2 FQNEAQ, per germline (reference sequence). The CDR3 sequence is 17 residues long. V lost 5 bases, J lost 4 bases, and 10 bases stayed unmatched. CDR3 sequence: CASSPARTGGSNEKLFF. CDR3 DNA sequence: TGTGCCAGCAGCCCAGCGAGGACAGGGGGAAGTAATGAAAAACTGTTTTTT.

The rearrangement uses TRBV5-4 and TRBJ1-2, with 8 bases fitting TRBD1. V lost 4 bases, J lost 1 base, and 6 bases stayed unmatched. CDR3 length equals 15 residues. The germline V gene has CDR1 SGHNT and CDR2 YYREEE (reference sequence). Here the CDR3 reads CASSPRTGSNYGYTF. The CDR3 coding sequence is TGTGCCAGCAGCCCGAGGACAGGGAGTAACTATGGCTACACCTTC.

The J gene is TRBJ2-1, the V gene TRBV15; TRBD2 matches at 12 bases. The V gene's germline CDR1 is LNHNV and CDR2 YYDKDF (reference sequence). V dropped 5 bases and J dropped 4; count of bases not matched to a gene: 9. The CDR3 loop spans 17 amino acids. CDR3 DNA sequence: TGTGCCACCAGCGGCCTATCCGGGACTAGCGGGTACAATGAGCAGTTCTTC. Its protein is CATSGLSGTSGYNEQFF.

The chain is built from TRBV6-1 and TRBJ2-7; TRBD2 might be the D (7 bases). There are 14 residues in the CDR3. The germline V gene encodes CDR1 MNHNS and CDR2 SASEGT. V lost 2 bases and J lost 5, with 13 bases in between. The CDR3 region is CASSEIGGPHEQYF. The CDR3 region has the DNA TGTGCCAGCAGTGAAATCGGGGGGCCCCACGAGCAGTACTTC.

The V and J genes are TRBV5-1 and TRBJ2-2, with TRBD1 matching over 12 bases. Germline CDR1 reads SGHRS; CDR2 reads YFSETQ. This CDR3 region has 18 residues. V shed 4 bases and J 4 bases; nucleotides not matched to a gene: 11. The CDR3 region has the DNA TGCGCCAGCAGCCCGAATCCGGGACAGGGGGCGTCCACCGGGGAGCTGTTTTTT. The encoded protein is CASSPNPGQGASTGELFF.

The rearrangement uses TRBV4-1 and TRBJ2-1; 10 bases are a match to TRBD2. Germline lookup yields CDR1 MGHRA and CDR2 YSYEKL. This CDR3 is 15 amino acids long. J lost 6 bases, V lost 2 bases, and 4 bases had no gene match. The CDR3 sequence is CASSQTGLAPNEQFF. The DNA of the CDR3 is TGCGCCAGCAGCCAAACGGGACTAGCGCCCAATGAGCAGTTCTTC.

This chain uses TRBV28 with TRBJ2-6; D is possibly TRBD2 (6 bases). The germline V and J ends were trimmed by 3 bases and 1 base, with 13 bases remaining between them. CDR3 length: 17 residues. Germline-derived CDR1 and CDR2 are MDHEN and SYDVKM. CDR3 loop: CASSFEGTPSGANVLTF. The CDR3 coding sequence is TGTGCCAGCAGTTTTGAGGGGACTCCGTCTGGGGCCAACGTCCTGACTTTC.

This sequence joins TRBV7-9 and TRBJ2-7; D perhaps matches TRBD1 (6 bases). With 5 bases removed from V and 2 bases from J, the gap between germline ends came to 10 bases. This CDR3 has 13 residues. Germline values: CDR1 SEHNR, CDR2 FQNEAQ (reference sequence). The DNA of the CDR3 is TGTGCCAGCAGCCAAAGGGGGACCTACGAGCAGTACTTC. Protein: CASSQRGTYEQYF.

CDR3 sequence reads: CASSESERGQETQYF. CDR3 nucleotides: TGTGCCAGCAGTGAAAGTGAACGGGGTCAAGAGACCCAGTACTTC. V gene TRBV2 combines with J gene TRBJ2-5, with TRBD2 as a possible D gene (5 bases). V dropped 2 bases and J dropped 2 bases, with 12 bases sitting between them. Germline V gives CDR1 SNHLY, CDR2 FYNNEI. The CDR3 totals 15 residues. The variable domain in full, completed from reference TRBV2 and TRBJ2-5, reads EPEVTQTPSHQVTQMGQEVILRCVPISNHLYFYWYRQILGQKVEFLVSFYNNEISEKSEIFDDQFSVERPDGSNFTLKIRSTKLEDSAMYFCASSESERGQETQYFGPGTRLLVL.

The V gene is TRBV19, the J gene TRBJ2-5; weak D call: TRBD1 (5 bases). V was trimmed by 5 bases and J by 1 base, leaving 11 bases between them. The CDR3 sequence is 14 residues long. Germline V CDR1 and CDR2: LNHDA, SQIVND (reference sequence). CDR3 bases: TGTGCCAGTAGTCCCCGGACATTCCAAGAGACCCAGTACTTC. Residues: CASSPRTFQETQYF. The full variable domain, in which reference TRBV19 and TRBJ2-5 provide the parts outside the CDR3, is DGGITQSPKYLFRKEGQNVTLSCEQNLNHDAMYWYRQDPGQGLRLIYYSQIVNDFQKGDIAEGYSVSREKKESFPLTVTSAQKNPTAFYLCASSPRTFQETQYFGPGTRLLVL.

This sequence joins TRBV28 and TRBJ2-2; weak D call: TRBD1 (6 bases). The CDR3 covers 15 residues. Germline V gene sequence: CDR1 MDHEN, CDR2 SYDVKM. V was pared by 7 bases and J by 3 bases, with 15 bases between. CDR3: CASNNRAGDTGELFF. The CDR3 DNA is TGTGCCAGCAACAACCGGGCAGGGGACACCGGGGAGCTGTTTTTT.

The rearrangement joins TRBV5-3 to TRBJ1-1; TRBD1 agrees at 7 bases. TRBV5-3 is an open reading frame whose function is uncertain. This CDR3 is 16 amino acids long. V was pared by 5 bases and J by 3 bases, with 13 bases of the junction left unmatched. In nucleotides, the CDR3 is TGTGCCAGAAGTAAAACCCCAGACAGGGTGGACACTGAAGCTTTCTTT. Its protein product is CARSKTPDRVDTEAFF.

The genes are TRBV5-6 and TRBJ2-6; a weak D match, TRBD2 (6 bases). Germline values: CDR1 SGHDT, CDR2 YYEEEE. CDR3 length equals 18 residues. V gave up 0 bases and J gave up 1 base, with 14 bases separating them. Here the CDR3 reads CASSLVWGDESGANVLTF. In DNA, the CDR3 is TGTGCCAGCAGCTTGGTTTGGGGGGACGAGTCTGGGGCCAACGTCCTGACTTTC.

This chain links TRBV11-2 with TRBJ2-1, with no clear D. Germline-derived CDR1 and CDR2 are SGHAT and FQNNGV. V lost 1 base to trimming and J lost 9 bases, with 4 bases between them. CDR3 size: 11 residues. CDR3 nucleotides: TGTGCCAGCAGCTTAGTTATTGAGCAGTTCTTC. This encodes CASSLVIEQFF.

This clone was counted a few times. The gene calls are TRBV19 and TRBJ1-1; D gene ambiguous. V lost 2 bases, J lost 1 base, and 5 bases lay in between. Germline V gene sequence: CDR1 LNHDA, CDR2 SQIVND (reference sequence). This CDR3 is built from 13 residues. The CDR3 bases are TGTGCCAGTAGTATACCAGGGAACACTGAAGCTTTCTTT. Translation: CASSIPGNTEAFF.

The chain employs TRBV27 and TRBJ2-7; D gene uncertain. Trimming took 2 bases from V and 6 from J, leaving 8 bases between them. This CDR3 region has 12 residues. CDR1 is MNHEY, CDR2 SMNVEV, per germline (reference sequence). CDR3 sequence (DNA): TGTGCCAGCAGTTTAGGCCCGGGCGAGCAGTACTTC. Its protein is CASSLGPGEQYF.

The CDR3 nucleotides read TGTGCCAGCTCACCACCCTCGGGAGTTGCAACTAATGAAAAACTGTTTTTT. Its translation is CASSPPSGVATNEKLFF. This chain joins TRBV18 and TRBJ1-4; no firm D call. This CDR3 spans 17 amino acids. V was trimmed by 0 bases and J by 0 bases, leaving 11 bases between them. Germline-derived CDR1 and CDR2 are KGHSH and LQKENI.

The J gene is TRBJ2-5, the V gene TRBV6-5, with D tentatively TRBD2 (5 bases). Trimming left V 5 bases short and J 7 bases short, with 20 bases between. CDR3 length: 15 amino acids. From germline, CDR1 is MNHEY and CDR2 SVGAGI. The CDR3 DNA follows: TGTGCCAGCAGTCGGAAGGACTTAACCCCGGTGACCCAGTACTTC. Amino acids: CASSRKDLTPVTQYF.

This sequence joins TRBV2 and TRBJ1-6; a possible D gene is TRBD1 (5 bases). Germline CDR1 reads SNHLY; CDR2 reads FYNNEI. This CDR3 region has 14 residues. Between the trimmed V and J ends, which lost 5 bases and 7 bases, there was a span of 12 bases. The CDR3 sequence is CASSIDQGNSPLHF. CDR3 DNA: TGTGCCAGCAGTATAGACCAGGGAAATTCACCCCTCCACTTT.

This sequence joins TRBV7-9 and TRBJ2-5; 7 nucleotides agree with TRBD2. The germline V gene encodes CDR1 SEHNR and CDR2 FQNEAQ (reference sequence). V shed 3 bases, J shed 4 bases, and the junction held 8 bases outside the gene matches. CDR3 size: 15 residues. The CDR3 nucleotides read TGTGCCAGCAGCTTCGGGGGGATGGCAAGAGAGACCCAGTACTTC. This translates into CASSFGGMARETQYF.

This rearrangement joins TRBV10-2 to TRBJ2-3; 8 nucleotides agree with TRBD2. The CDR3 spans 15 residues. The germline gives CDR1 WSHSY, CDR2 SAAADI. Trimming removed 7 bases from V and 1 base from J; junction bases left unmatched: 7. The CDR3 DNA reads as TGCGCCAGCACCGCTACTAGCGGCCGCACAGATACGCAGTATTTT. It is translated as CASTATSGRTDTQYF.

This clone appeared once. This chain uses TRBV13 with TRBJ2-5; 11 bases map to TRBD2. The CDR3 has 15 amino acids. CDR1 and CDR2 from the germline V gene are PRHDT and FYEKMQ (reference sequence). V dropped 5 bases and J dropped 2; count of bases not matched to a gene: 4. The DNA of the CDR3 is TGTGCCAGCAGCCGCGGGACTAGCGGTCAAGAGACCCAGTACTTC. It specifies CASSRGTSGQETQYF.

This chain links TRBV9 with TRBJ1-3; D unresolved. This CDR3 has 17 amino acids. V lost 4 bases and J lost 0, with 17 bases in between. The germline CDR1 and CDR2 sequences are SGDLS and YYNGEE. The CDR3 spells CASSTGREQASGNTIYF. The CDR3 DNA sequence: TGTGCCAGCAGCACCGGGAGGGAGCAAGCCTCTGGAAACACCATATATTTT.

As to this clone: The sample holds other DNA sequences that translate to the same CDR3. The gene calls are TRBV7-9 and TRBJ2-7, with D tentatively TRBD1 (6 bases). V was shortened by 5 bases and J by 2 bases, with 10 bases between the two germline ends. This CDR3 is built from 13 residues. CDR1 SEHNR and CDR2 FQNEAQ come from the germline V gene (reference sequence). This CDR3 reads CASSPDRTYEQYF. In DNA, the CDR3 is TGTGCCAGCAGCCCGGACAGAACCTACGAGCAGTACTTC.